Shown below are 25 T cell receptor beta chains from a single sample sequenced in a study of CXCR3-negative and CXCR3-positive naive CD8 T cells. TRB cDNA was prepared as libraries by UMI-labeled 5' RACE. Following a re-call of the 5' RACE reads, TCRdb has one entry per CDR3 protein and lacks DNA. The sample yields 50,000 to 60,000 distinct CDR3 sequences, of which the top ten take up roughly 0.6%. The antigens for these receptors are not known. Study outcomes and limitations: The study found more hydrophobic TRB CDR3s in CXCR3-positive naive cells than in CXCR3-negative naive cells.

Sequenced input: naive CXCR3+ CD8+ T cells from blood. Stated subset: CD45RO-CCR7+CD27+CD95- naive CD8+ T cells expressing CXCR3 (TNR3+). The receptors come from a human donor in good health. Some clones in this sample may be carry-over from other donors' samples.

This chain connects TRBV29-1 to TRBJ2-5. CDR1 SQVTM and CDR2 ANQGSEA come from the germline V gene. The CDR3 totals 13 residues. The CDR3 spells CSVVGVGPETQYF.

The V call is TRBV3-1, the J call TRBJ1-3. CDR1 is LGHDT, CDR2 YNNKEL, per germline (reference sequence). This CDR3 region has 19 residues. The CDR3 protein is CASSQDGSLYGYSGNTIYF.

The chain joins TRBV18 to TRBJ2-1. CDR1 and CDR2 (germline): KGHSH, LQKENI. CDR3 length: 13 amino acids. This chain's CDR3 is CASSPPVNNEQFF.

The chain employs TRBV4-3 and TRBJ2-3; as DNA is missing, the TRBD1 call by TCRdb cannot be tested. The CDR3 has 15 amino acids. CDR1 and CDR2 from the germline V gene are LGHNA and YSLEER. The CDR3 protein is CASSQDSGGWDTQYF.

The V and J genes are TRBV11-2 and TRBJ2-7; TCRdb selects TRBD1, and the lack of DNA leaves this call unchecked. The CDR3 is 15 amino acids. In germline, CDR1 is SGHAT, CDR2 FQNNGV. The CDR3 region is CASSLDPGHSYEQYF.

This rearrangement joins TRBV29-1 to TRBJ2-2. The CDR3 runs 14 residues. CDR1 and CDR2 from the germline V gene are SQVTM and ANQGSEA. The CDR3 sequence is CSVVWQPNTGGLFF.

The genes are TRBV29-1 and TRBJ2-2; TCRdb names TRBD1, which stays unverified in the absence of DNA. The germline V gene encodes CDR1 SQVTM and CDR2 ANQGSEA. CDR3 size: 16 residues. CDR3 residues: CSVRDVSGQNTGELFF.

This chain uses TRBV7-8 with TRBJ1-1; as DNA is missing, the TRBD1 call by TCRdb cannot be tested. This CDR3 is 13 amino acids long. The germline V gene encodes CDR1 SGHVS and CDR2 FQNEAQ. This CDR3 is CAGRQGWNTEAFF. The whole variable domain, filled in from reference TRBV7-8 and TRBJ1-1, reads GAGVSQSPRYKVAKRGQDVALRCDPISGHVSLFWYQQALGQGPEFLTYFQNEAQLDKSGLPSDRFFAERPEGSVSTLKIQRTQQEDSAVYLCAGRQGWNTEAFFGQGTRLTVV.

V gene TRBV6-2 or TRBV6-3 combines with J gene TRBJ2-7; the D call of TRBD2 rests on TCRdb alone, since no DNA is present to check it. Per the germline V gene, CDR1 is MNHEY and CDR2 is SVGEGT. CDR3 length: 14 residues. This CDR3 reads CASSYGPPPYEQYF.

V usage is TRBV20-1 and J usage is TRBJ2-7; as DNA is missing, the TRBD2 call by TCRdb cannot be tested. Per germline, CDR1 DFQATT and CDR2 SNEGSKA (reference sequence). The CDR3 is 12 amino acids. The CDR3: CSAREGLNEQYF.

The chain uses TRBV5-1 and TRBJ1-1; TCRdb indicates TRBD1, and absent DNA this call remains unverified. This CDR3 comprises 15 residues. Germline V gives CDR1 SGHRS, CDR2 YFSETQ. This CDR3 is CASSLGGGFVTEAFF.

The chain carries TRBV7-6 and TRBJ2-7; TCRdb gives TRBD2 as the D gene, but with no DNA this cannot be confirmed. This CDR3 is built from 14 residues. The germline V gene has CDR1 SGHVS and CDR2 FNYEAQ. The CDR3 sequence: CASSSGLDSYEQYF.

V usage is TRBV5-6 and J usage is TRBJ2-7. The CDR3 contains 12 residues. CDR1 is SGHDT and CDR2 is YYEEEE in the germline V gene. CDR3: CASSLAPVEQYF.

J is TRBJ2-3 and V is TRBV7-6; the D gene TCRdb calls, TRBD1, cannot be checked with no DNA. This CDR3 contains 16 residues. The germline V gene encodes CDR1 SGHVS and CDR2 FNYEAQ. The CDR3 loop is CASSRSGHFITDTLYF. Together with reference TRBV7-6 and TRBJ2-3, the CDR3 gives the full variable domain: GAGVSQSPRYKVTKRGQDVALRCDPISGHVSLYWYRQALGQGPEFLTYFNYEAQQDKSGLPNDRFSAERPEGSISTLTIQRTEQRDSAMYRCASSRSGHFITDTLYFGPGTRLTVL.

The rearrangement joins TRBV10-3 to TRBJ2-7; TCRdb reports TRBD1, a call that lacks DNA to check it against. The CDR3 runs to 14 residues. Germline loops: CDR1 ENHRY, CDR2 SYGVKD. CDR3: CAISEWTGGKEQYF.

The CDR3 protein is CASSYDYYGYTF. This chain uses TRBV6-6 with TRBJ1-2. The CDR3 is 12 amino acids. The germline gives CDR1 MNHNY, CDR2 SVGAGI (reference sequence).

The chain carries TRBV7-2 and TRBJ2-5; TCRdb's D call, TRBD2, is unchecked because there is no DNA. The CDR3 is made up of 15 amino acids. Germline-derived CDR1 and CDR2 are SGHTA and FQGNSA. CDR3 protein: CASSLGTILSETQYF.

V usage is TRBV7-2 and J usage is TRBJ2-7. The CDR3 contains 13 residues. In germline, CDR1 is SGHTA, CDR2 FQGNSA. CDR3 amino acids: CASSSVPTYEQYF.

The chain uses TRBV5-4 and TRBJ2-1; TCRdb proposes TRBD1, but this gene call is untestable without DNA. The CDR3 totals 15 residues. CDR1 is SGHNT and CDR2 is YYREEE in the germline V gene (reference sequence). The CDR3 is CASSSKQGARNEQFF. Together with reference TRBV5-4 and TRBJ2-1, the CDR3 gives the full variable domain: ETGVTQSPTHLIKTRGQQVTLRCSSQSGHNTVSWYQQALGQGPQFIFQYYREEENGRGNFPPRFSGLQFPNYSSELNVNALELDDSALYLCASSSKQGARNEQFFGPGTRLTVL.

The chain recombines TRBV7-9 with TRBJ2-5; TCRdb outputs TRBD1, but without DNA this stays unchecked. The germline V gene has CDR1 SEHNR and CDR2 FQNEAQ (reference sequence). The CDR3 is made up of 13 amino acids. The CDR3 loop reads CASSPDSTETQYF. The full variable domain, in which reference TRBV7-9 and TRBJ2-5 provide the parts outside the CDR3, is DTGVSQNPRHKITKRGQNVTFRCDPISEHNRLYWYRQTLGQGPEFLTYFQNEAQLEKSRLLSDRFSAERPKGSFSTLEIQRTEQGDSAMYLCASSPDSTETQYFGPGTRLLVL.

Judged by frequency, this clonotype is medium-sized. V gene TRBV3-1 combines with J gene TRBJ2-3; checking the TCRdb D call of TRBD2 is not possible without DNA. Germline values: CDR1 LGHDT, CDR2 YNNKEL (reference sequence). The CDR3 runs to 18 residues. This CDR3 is CASSQVEVIGGASNTQYF.

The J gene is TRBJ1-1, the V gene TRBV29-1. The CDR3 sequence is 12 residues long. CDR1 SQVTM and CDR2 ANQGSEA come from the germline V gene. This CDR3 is CSVEGGGREAFF.

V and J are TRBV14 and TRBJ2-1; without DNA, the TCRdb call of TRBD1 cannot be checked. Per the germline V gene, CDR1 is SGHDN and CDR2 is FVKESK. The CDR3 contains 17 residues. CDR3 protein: CASSQNFAGGIYNEQFF.

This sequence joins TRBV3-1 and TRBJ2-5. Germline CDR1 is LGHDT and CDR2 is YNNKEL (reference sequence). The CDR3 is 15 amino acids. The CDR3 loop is CASSRERRYQETQYF.

The CDR3 reads CANSPVSAFTDTQYF. This chain links TRBV5-1 with TRBJ2-3; without DNA, the TCRdb call of TRBD2 cannot be checked. Germline V gene lookup returns CDR1 SGHRS and CDR2 YFSETQ. CDR3 length: 15 residues.